A single sample gave rise to the 11 T cell receptor beta chains below, sequenced in a study of T cells in Graves' hyperthyroidism and ophthalmopathy. Regions amplified from RNA transcripts were the TCR beta CDR3 regions. First-round RT-PCR with HTBI primers amplified the TCR CDR3 region. Via MiXCR, TCRdb re-called the multiplex PCR reads, giving one row per CDR3 protein. The profile shows about 400,000 distinct CDR3 sequences, about 15% of them singletons. Sequencing was done on a sample of blood. These TCRs come from a woman in her thirties with Graves' hyperthyroidism.

This clonotype was observed many times. This sequence joins TRBV7-2 and TRBJ1-6; 7 bases map to TRBD1. Germline trimming cut 6 bases from V and 3 bases from J; bases unmatched to any gene: 8. Germline values: CDR1 SGHTA, CDR2 FQGNSA. The CDR3 contains 16 residues. The CDR3 is CASSPETGNYNSPLHF. Here the CDR3 DNA reads TGTGCCAGCAGTCCTGAGACAGGGAACTATAATTCACCCCTCCACTTT.

This clonotype showed up just a few times. The chain links TRBV11-2 to TRBJ2-5; 7 positions agree with TRBD2. Germline assignment: CDR1 SGHAT and CDR2 FQNNGV. The CDR3 runs to 16 residues. V lost 4 bases and J lost 2; bases outside the gene matches: 10. CDR3 nucleotides: TGTGCCAGCAGCTCCAGGCCCAGCGGGAATCAAGAGACCCAGTACTTC. Its translation: CASSSRPSGNQETQYF.

This clonotype has a handful of counts. The chain carries TRBV13 and TRBJ2-7; 11 positions match TRBD2. The V segment lost 6 bases and the J segment 2 bases; nucleotides outside the gene matches: 6. Germline CDR1 is PRHDT and CDR2 is FYEKMQ (reference sequence). This CDR3 spans 15 amino acids. CDR3 coding DNA: TGTGCCAGCAGAGCGACTAGCGGGGTTCCCTACGAGCAGTACTTC. Residues: CASRATSGVPYEQYF.

This sequence joins TRBV5-5 and TRBJ1-1; 10 nucleotides line up with TRBD1. Germline trimming cut 5 bases from V and 4 bases from J; bases unmatched to any gene: 8. The germline V gene encodes CDR1 SGHKS and CDR2 YYEKEE (reference sequence). This CDR3 is built from 15 residues. The CDR3 protein is CASSTTGGVGTEAFF. CDR3 nucleotides: TGTGCCAGCAGTACGACAGGGGGCGTCGGCACTGAAGCTTTCTTT.

The chain links TRBV2 to TRBJ2-7; TRBD1 matches at 8 bases. The CDR3 contains 15 residues. V shed 7 bases and J 3 bases; nucleotides not matched to a gene: 11. The V gene's germline CDR1 is SNHLY and CDR2 FYNNEI. The CDR3 sequence: CASTVQGGTNYEQYF. Here the CDR3 DNA reads TGTGCCAGCACCGTACAGGGGGGCACAAACTACGAGCAGTACTTC.

This clonotype occurred a few times. The V call is TRBV6-1, the J call TRBJ2-3, with 12 nucleotides matching TRBD2. J lost 5 bases, V lost 6 bases, and 12 bases had no gene match. Germline V gives CDR1 MNHNS, CDR2 SASEGT. The CDR3 covers 17 residues. CDR3 sequence reads: CASRHRLAGGRVDTQYF. In nucleotides, the CDR3 is TGTGCCAGCAGGCACCGTCTAGCGGGAGGGCGGGTAGATACGCAGTATTTT.

This clonotype was seen a handful of times. The chain recombines TRBV3-1 with TRBJ1-1; no reliable D call. This CDR3 is 12 amino acids long. Deletions cut 0 bases from V and 11 bases from J, with 10 bases between. Germline-derived CDR1 and CDR2 are LGHDT and YNNKEL (reference sequence). DNA for the CDR3: TGTGCCAGCAGCCAAGATTTGAGGATCGCTTTCTTT. Translation gives CASSQDLRIAFF.

CDR3 in DNA: TGTGCCAGCTCACCACCATGGGGAAGGGAGACCGGGGAGCTGTTTTTT. It specifies CASSPPWGRETGELFF. The V and J genes are TRBV18 and TRBJ2-2; D might be TRBD2 (5 bases). Germline assignment: CDR1 KGHSH and CDR2 LQKENI. The CDR3 has 16 residues. V was pared by 0 bases and J by 5 bases, with 13 bases between.

This clonotype was recorded many times. The V gene is TRBV18, the J gene TRBJ2-5; a possible D gene is TRBD1 (6 bases). V lost 6 bases and J lost 4, with 15 bases in between. CDR1 is KGHSH and CDR2 is LQKENI in the germline V gene. CDR3 size: 14 residues. The CDR3 protein is CASSGREGGETQYF. CDR3 nucleotides: TGTGCCAGCTCTGGTCGGGAAGGGGGAGAGACCCAGTACTTC.

V usage is TRBV10-3 and J usage is TRBJ1-1; D perhaps matches TRBD1 (5 bases). Deletions cut 6 bases from V and 6 bases from J, with 17 bases between. Looked up from germline, CDR1 is ENHRY and CDR2 is SYGVKD. CDR3 length: 14 amino acids. CDR3 DNA: TGTGCCATCAGAGGCCTAGAGGGGCAGGCTGAAGCTTTCTTT. Encoded protein: CAIRGLEGQAEAFF.

V usage is TRBV10-3 and J usage is TRBJ1-1; 9 bases fit TRBD1. Germline V gene lookup returns CDR1 ENHRY and CDR2 SYGVKD. V lost 7 bases, J lost 7 bases, and 10 bases stayed unmatched. CDR3 length equals 14 residues. CDR3 amino acids: CAITWDRVGSEAFF. Here the CDR3 DNA reads TGTGCCATCACCTGGGACAGGGTTGGGAGTGAAGCTTTCTTT.